A single sample gave rise to the 27 T cell receptor beta chains below, sequenced in a study of cytomegalovirus exposure and HLA in healthy donors. Primers for the PCR totalled 60 Vbeta and 13 Jbeta. Profiling relied on immunoSEQ multiplex PCR, and the TCRdb table lists in-frame clones only, not all of them. This table has 100,000 to 150,000 clones, roughly 72% appearing once. The sample taken for sequencing was PBMCs. Receptor source: a middle-aged man in good health and CMV-seropositive.

The chain has TRBV15 and TRBJ2-3, with TRBD2 matching 8 bases. Trimming cost V 1 base and J 2 bases; bases outside gene matches: 5. Germline-derived CDR1 and CDR2 are LNHNV and YYDKDF (reference sequence). The CDR3 covers 16 residues. CDR3 amino acids: CATSRVPAGATDTQYF. The CDR3 DNA reads TGTGCCACCAGCAGAGTCCCAGCGGGAGCCACAGATACGCAGTATTTT.

This clone was found a few times. The V and J genes are TRBV10-3 and TRBJ2-7; tentative D call: TRBD1 (6 bases). The length of the CDR3 is 13 residues. CDR1 is ENHRY and CDR2 is SYGVKD in the germline V gene. V shed 7 bases and J shed 3 bases, with 13 bases lying between them. The CDR3: CAIMGAADYEQYF. DNA for the CDR3: TGTGCCATCATGGGGGCGGCCGACTACGAGCAGTACTTC.

The chain uses TRBV6-4 and TRBJ1-6; 10 nucleotides agree with TRBD1. CDR3 size: 14 residues. From germline, CDR1 is MRHNA and CDR2 SNTAGT. The V segment lost 6 bases and the J segment 9 bases; nucleotides outside the gene matches: 5. CDR3 loop: CASRDRGIISPLHF. The CDR3 region has the DNA TGTGCCAGCAGGGACAGGGGGATAATTTCACCCCTCCACTTT.

The chain's CDR3 is CASSVTGEHNEQFF. DNA of the CDR3: TGTGCCAGTAGTGTGACAGGGGAGCACAATGAGCAGTTCTTC. V gene TRBV19 combines with J gene TRBJ2-1, with 8 bases lining up with TRBD1. J lost 5 bases, V lost 5 bases, and 5 bases had no gene match. CDR1 and CDR2 (germline): LNHDA, SQIVND (reference sequence). This CDR3 is built from 14 residues.

This chain connects TRBV28 to TRBJ1-2; no reliable D call. Germline V gene data show CDR1 as MDHEN and CDR2 as SYDVKM. This CDR3 spans 12 amino acids. V was trimmed by 6 bases and J by 6 bases, leaving 11 bases between them. The CDR3 loop reads CASREAGHGYTF. In nucleotides, the CDR3 is TGTGCCAGCAGGGAGGCAGGCCATGGCTACACCTTC.

The genes are TRBV6-1 and TRBJ1-2; 9 bases match TRBD1. V was pared by 7 bases and J by 6 bases, with 6 bases of the junction left unmatched. The CDR3 spans 13 residues. CDR1 and CDR2 (germline): MNHNS, SASEGT. The CDR3 protein is CASNLQGADGYTF. The CDR3 coding sequence is TGTGCCAGCAATCTACAGGGGGCTGATGGCTACACCTTC.

This chain joins TRBV9 and TRBJ1-3, with TRBD1 matching over 10 bases. Germline assignment: CDR1 SGDLS and CDR2 YYNGEE. Unmatched junction bases numbered 4, after V lost 3 bases and J lost 4 bases. CDR3 length equals 15 residues. The CDR3 reads CASSADRGQGNTIYF. For the CDR3, the DNA is TGTGCCAGCAGCGCCGACAGGGGGCAAGGAAACACCATATATTTT. The variable domain in full, completed from reference TRBV9 and TRBJ1-3, reads DSGVTQTPKHLITATGQRVTLRCSPRSGDLSVYWYQQSLDQGLQFLIQYYNGEERAKGNILERFSAQQFPDLHSELNLSSLELGDSALYFCASSADRGQGNTIYFGEGSWLTVV.

The J gene is TRBJ1-1, the V gene TRBV5-1, with 7 bases that match TRBD1. The CDR3 loop spans 16 amino acids. V was pared by 0 bases and J by 4 bases, with 9 bases of the junction left unmatched. In germline, CDR1 is SGHRS, CDR2 YFSETQ. CDR3 protein: CASSLDRGISSTEAFF. The CDR3 DNA reads TGCGCCAGCAGCTTGGACAGGGGTATAAGTTCCACTGAAGCTTTCTTT.

This clone was seen more than once but under ten times. The CDR3 region has the DNA TGCGCCAGCAGCTCTCAGGGGACTAATGAAAAACTGTTTTTT. This encodes CASSSQGTNEKLFF. The chain carries TRBV5-1 and TRBJ1-4; a weak D match, TRBD1 (6 bases). Trimming cost V 3 bases and J 2 bases, with 8 bases left between them. The CDR3 extends over 14 amino acids. Germline V gene sequence: CDR1 SGHRS, CDR2 YFSETQ.

This clone was seen once. The chain employs TRBV5-4 and TRBJ2-2; a weak D match, TRBD1 (6 bases). The CDR3 consists of 16 residues. Germline lookup yields CDR1 SGHNT and CDR2 YYREEE (reference sequence). V lost 1 base and J 6 bases, leaving 16 bases between the germline ends. The CDR3 sequence is CASSLWTATMAGELFF. CDR3 nucleotides: TGTGCCAGCAGCTTGTGGACAGCAACAATGGCCGGGGAGCTGTTTTTT.

V is TRBV10-3 and J is TRBJ1-5; D perhaps matches TRBD1 (6 bases). The CDR3 is 16 residues long. V lost 4 bases and J 3 bases, leaving 16 bases between the germline ends. CDR1 and CDR2 from the germline V gene are ENHRY and SYGVKD. The CDR3 is CAISGGQTTFNQPQHF. The CDR3 DNA follows: TGTGCCATCAGTGGGGGACAAACAACTTTCAATCAGCCCCAGCATTTT.

The rearrangement links TRBV7-8 to TRBJ2-7; a possible D gene is TRBD1 (6 bases). Germline V lookup: CDR1 SGHVS, CDR2 FQNEAQ. V lost 2 bases and J lost 1, with 15 bases in between. The CDR3 has 16 amino acids. The CDR3 sequence is CASSLSKGGRSYEQYF. The CDR3 nucleotides are TGTGCCAGCAGCTTAAGCAAAGGGGGTCGATCCTACGAGCAGTACTTC. Variable domain in full (rest from reference TRBV7-8 and TRBJ2-7): GAGVSQSPRYKVAKRGQDVALRCDPISGHVSLFWYQQALGQGPEFLTYFQNEAQLDKSGLPSDRFFAERPEGSVSTLKIQRTQQEDSAVYLCASSLSKGGRSYEQYFGPGTRLTVT.

The genes are TRBV27 and TRBJ2-1; D gene uncertain. The V gene's germline CDR1 is MNHEY and CDR2 SMNVEV (reference sequence). This CDR3 comprises 13 residues. With 3 bases removed from V and 1 base from J, the gap between germline ends came to 4 bases. CDR3 region: CASSFASYNEQFF. The CDR3 region has the DNA TGTGCCAGCAGTTTCGCGTCCTACAATGAGCAGTTCTTC.

The chain uses TRBV5-1 and TRBJ1-5, with D perhaps TRBD1 (5 bases). The CDR3 has 14 residues. Germline values: CDR1 SGHRS, CDR2 YFSETQ. Trimming took off 4 bases at V and 7 bases at J, with 15 bases between the two ends. The CDR3 region is CASSPGTQGQPQHF. The DNA for the CDR3 is TGCGCCAGCAGCCCCGGGACTCAGGGACAGCCCCAGCATTTT.

The chain has TRBV19 and TRBJ1-2; TRBD1 matches 7 bases. The CDR3 totals 15 residues. Germline V gene lookup returns CDR1 LNHDA and CDR2 SQIVND (reference sequence). The trim removed 6 bases at V and 2 bases at J, leaving 9 bases unmatched. Here the CDR3 reads CASSDWDSTNYGYTF. Written as DNA, the CDR3 is TGTGCCAGTAGCGACTGGGACAGTACGAACTATGGCTACACCTTC.

The genes are TRBV27 and TRBJ2-5; TRBD1 agrees at 7 bases. Germline V CDR1 and CDR2: MNHEY, SMNVEV (reference sequence). Trimming took 4 bases from V and 2 from J; bases not matched to a gene: 4. The CDR3 consists of 14 residues. The CDR3 protein is CASSYRDRQETQYF. CDR3 in DNA: TGTGCCAGCAGTTACCGGGACAGACAAGAGACCCAGTACTTC.

The genes are TRBV4-2 and TRBJ1-1, with TRBD1 matching 7 bases. The CDR3 spans 16 residues. Germline CDR1 is LGHNA and CDR2 is YNFKEQ. The J segment lost 4 bases and the V segment lost 1 base, leaving 9 bases of the junction unmatched. The CDR3 DNA reads TGTGCCAGCAGCCAAGGGAGAAGGGGGCATGTCACTGAAGCTTTCTTT. Protein: CASSQGRRGHVTEAFF.

V gene TRBV27 combines with J gene TRBJ2-2, with D possibly being TRBD1 (6 bases). CDR1 and CDR2 from the germline V gene are MNHEY and SMNVEV (reference sequence). V lost 4 bases, J lost 1 base, and 13 bases lay in between. The CDR3 spans 16 residues. CDR3 protein: CASSSPRDKNTGELFF. The DNA of the CDR3 is TGTGCCAGCAGTTCCCCCCGGGACAAGAACACCGGGGAGCTGTTTTTT.

V gene TRBV9 combines with J gene TRBJ2-1; tentative D call: TRBD2 (7 bases). Between the trimmed V and J ends, which lost 0 bases and 6 bases, there was a span of 13 bases. Germline CDR1 SGDLS, CDR2 YYNGEE. The CDR3 contains 15 residues. The CDR3 loop is CASSVEGGAGNEQFF. The CDR3 coding sequence is TGTGCCAGCAGCGTAGAGGGGGGGGCTGGCAATGAGCAGTTCTTC.

The genes are TRBV5-6 and TRBJ2-5; 10 bases are shared with TRBD1. J was trimmed by 4 bases and V by 4 bases; bases with no gene match: 10. In germline, CDR1 is SGHDT, CDR2 YYEEEE. This CDR3 has 16 amino acids. Here the CDR3 reads CASSLPGQGPGETQYF. CDR3 DNA sequence: TGTGCCAGCAGCCTCCCGGGACAGGGGCCGGGAGAGACCCAGTACTTC.

The sample holds one count of this clone. The chain carries TRBV7-9 and TRBJ2-1, with a tentative D call TRBD1 (6 bases). CDR1 is SEHNR, CDR2 FQNEAQ, per germline (reference sequence). The CDR3 spans 16 residues. Trimming cost V 5 bases and J 3 bases, with 17 bases left between them. CDR3 residues: CASSIWTVTNYNEQFF. The DNA for the CDR3 is TGTGCCAGCAGCATCTGGACAGTTACCAACTACAATGAGCAGTTCTTC.

This clone was recorded at least ten times. The CDR3: CAIRVGGMNTEAFF. CDR3 coding DNA: TGTGCCATCAGAGTAGGGGGCATGAACACTGAAGCTTTCTTT. The J gene is TRBJ1-1, the V gene TRBV10-3; TRBD1 matches at 7 bases. The CDR3 is made up of 14 amino acids. Germline-derived CDR1 and CDR2 are ENHRY and SYGVKD. Trimming took 6 bases from V and 0 from J; bases not matched to a gene: 4.

This clone was seen once. J is TRBJ1-5 and V is TRBV28; the D is unclear. Germline CDR1 MDHEN, CDR2 SYDVKM. Trimming shortened V by 3 bases and J by 1 base, and 7 bases separated the two germline ends. The CDR3 extends over 14 amino acids. This CDR3 reads CASSLRVSNQPQHF. CDR3 sequence (DNA): TGTGCCAGCAGTTTGCGGGTCAGCAATCAGCCCCAGCATTTT.

The chain has TRBV10-3 and TRBJ2-7; 7 bases are shared with TRBD1. The CDR3 runs 15 residues. The V segment lost 0 bases and the J segment 2 bases; nucleotides outside the gene matches: 4. CDR1 is ENHRY and CDR2 is SYGVKD in the germline V gene. The CDR3 DNA reads as TGTGCCATCAGTGAGTCTAAGGGGGCGGCCTACGAGCAGTACTTC. Its translation is CAISESKGAAYEQYF.

This chain uses TRBV2 with TRBJ1-5; D possibly corresponds to TRBD1 (6 bases). V dropped 4 bases and J dropped 7 bases, with 17 bases sitting between them. Looked up from germline, CDR1 is SNHLY and CDR2 is FYNNEI. The CDR3 runs to 15 residues. The CDR3 DNA follows: TGTGCCAGCAGTGCTCTGACAGGCCGTGGGCAGCCCCAGCATTTT. It translates to CASSALTGRGQPQHF.

V gene TRBV7-2 combines with J gene TRBJ2-5, with 15 positions matching TRBD2. Per the germline V gene, CDR1 is SGHTA and CDR2 is FQGNSA. The CDR3 is made up of 16 amino acids. V lost 5 bases to trimming and J lost 2 bases; unmatched junction nucleotides: 3. The CDR3 sequence: CASSGGLAGGQETQYF. The CDR3 nucleotides read TGTGCCAGCAGCGGTGGACTAGCGGGGGGGCAAGAGACCCAGTACTTC.

The chain recombines TRBV7-6 with TRBJ1-2; 7 positions agree with TRBD1. Unmatched junction bases numbered 14, after V lost 1 base and J lost 3 bases. Germline values: CDR1 SGHVS, CDR2 FNYEAQ. The CDR3 sequence is 18 residues long. CDR3 amino acids: CASSLGPMTGSRHYGYTF. The CDR3 region has the DNA TGTGCCAGCAGCTTAGGACCCATGACAGGGAGCCGCCACTATGGCTACACCTTC.